This T cell receptor (beta chain) was identified in a study of cytomegalovirus exposure and HLA in healthy donors. In the study overall: Early released data had tens of millions of unique TCRs, all coming from HLA-typed donors.

The study's findings and limits: HLA alleles were associated with 15,000 to 20,000 TCR beta sequences in a later analysis at 0.05 false discovery rate. Some public TCRs appeared in many individuals, while most sequences were rare. Within an earlier analysis, most TCR beta V segments proved productive either about 90% or about 30% of the time.

Vbeta (60) and Jbeta (13) primers were used in the PCR. TCRdb's table, derived via immunoSEQ multiplex PCR, lists solely in-frame clones and lacks some. The sample has about 93,000 clones, about four fifths seen once. Comments on this clone: Its antigen is not known.

Trimming removed 5 bases at V and 9 bases at J, with 24 bases between. In germline, CDR1 is SGHRS, CDR2 YFSETQ. The CDR3 covers 16 residues. The sample taken for sequencing was PBMCs. This chain joins TRBV5-1 and TRBJ2-1; tentatively, D is TRBD2 (7 bases). The TCR sequence derives from a man between 45 and 60 years old in good health and CMV-seronegative. Here the CDR3 reads CASSLGGGGKVSEQFF. In DNA form, the CDR3 reads TGCGCCAGCAGTCTGGGGGGGGGCGGGAAGGTCAGTGAGCAGTTCTTC.